One sample yielded the 24 T cell receptor beta chains listed below, sequenced in a study of molecular identifiers for immune sequencing clone quantification. TCRdb processed the PCR reads anew with MiXCR; each CDR3 protein has one entry. The repertoire includes over 600,000 distinct CDR3 sequences, 20% of them detected once, and roughly 0.85% sits in the top ten. What was sequenced was naive CD8+ T cells from blood, with Jurkat cell RNA spiked in. Subset defined: FACS-sorted CD8+CD4-CCR7+CD45RA+ naive T cells. The receptors were sampled from a human donor in good health. Some libraries in this study had Jurkat cell RNA spiked in.

On this clonotype: This may be a read error: a much more frequent sequence differs by one nucleotide. The chain is built from TRBV10-3 and TRBJ1-5; D unclear. CDR3 size: 17 residues. V was shortened by 2 bases and J by 7 bases, with 21 bases between the two germline ends. Germline-derived CDR1 and CDR2 are ENHRY and SYGVKD. CDR3 sequence reads: CAISERGEGGLGQPQHF. The CDR3 nucleotides are TGTGCCATCAGTGAGCGTGGGGAGGGCGGCCTCGGGCAGCCCCAGCATTTT.

This clonotype was seen a handful of times. The chain couples TRBV12-3 or TRBV12-4 to TRBJ2-2; the D gene is possibly TRBD1 (7 bases). CDR3 length: 15 residues. Trimming shortened V by 5 bases and J by 6 bases, and 16 bases separated the two germline ends. The CDR3 DNA follows: TGTGCCAGCAGTCCCGCAGGGGGGCGGGCCGGGGAGCTGTTTTTT. Amino acids: CASSPAGGRAGELFF.

Worth noting for this clonotype: Relative to the germline gene, one junction end is altered; a read error may explain this. The chain joins TRBV6-2 or TRBV6-3 to TRBJ2-7; 12 nucleotides line up with TRBD2. CDR1 is MNHEY, CDR2 SVGEGT, per germline. This CDR3 has 17 residues. Here the CDR3 DNA reads TGTGCCAGCGGTTACGGGCCCGGACTAGCGGGAATTTACGAGCGGTACTTC. It codes for CASGYGPGLAGIYERYF.

Of note for this clonotype: A much larger clonotype is one base distant, so this may be a read error. In this CDR3 the conserved last residue, phenylalanine or tryptophan, is missing, so a read error is likely. The V and J genes are TRBV9 and TRBJ2-7; 9 nucleotides agree with TRBD2. The CDR3 covers 15 residues. Germline trimming cut 0 bases from V and 6 bases from J; bases unmatched to any gene: 7. Germline loops: CDR1 SGDLS, CDR2 YYNGEE. The CDR3 nucleotides are TGTGCCAGCAGCGTAGGCGGCGGGGGGGCAGTCGAGCAGTACTCC. This codes for CASSVGGGGAVEQYS.

This clonotype was recorded only once. The rearrangement uses TRBV4-3 and TRBJ2-1; 8 nucleotides line up with TRBD2. The germline gives CDR1 LGHNA, CDR2 YSLEER. V lost 0 bases and J lost 2; bases outside the gene matches: 3. This CDR3 is built from 16 residues. This CDR3 is CASSQDYSGTYNEQFF. The CDR3 DNA reads as TGCGCCAGCAGCCAAGACTATAGCGGGACCTACAATGAGCAGTTCTTC.

On this clonotype itself: An end of the junction differs from the germline gene, which may be a read error. The V call is TRBV28, the J call TRBJ2-7, with D maybe TRBD2 (7 bases). Per germline, CDR1 MDHEN and CDR2 SYDVKM. The CDR3 is 16 residues long. The CDR3 reads CAGSLSGGADSYEQYF. The CDR3 bases are TGTGCCGGCAGTTTATCGGGGGGCGCGGATTCCTACGAGCAGTACTTC.

This clonotype was observed many times. V and J are TRBV6-1 and TRBJ2-7; D tentatively fits TRBD1 or TRBD2 (6 bases each). Trimming pared 8 bases from V and 0 bases from J, leaving 14 bases between. CDR1 is MNHNS and CDR2 is SASEGT in the germline V gene. The CDR3 has 14 residues. CDR3 amino acids: CASDTGRLSYEQYF. CDR3 sequence (DNA): TGTGCCAGCGATACAGGGAGGCTCTCCTACGAGCAGTACTTC.

At least ten counts were recorded for this clonotype. This chain uses TRBV4-1 with TRBJ1-5; D possibly corresponds to TRBD1 (5 bases). The CDR3 extends over 15 amino acids. V shed 4 bases and J shed 0 bases, with 10 bases lying between them. CDR1 is MGHRA and CDR2 is YSYEKL in the germline V gene. CDR3 bases: TGCGCCAGCAGCCTAACCCAGGGTAGCAATCAGCCCCAGCATTTT. Its translation is CASSLTQGSNQPQHF.

The rearrangement uses TRBV7-2 and TRBJ2-5, with a possible D match to TRBD1 (6 bases). The V and J ends lost 2 bases and 7 bases respectively, with 14 bases between them. Germline V lookup: CDR1 SGHTA, CDR2 FQGNSA. This CDR3 has 14 amino acids. CDR3 region: CASSLPMRGGTQYF. The CDR3 coding sequence is TGTGCCAGCAGCTTACCCATGCGAGGGGGGACCCAGTACTTC.

This clonotype has at least ten counts. This rearrangement joins TRBV7-2 to TRBJ2-2; no clear D gene. V lost 5 bases and J 8 bases, leaving 9 bases between the germline ends. Germline V gene sequence: CDR1 SGHTA, CDR2 FQGNSA. This CDR3 has 12 amino acids. CDR3 region: CASSRAGGELFF. The CDR3 coding sequence is TGTGCCAGCAGCCGAGCTGGTGGGGAGCTGTTTTTT.

The gene calls are TRBV7-9 and TRBJ2-7, with a possible D match to TRBD2 (5 bases). V was clipped by 1 base and J by 4 bases, with 11 bases between them. Germline V gene data show CDR1 as SEHNR and CDR2 as FQNEAQ (reference sequence). The CDR3 length is 14 residues. The CDR3 DNA is TGTGCCAGCAGCTTAGTCGACACTAGATACGAGCAGTACTTC. As protein: CASSLVDTRYEQYF.

For this clonotype: A clone one base away is much larger, so this may be a read error. The gene calls are TRBV5-8 and TRBJ2-3; D unclear. This CDR3 region has 13 residues. The germline gives CDR1 SGHTS, CDR2 YDEGEE. V lost 0 bases, J lost 8 bases, and 10 bases lay in between. The CDR3 DNA reads as TGTGCCAGCAGCTTGGACGTGTCAGGTACGCAGTATTTT. Translation gives CASSLDVSGTQYF.

Of note for this clonotype: Germline and junction disagree at one end, which may indicate a read error. This chain uses TRBV3-1 with TRBJ2-3; TRBD2 might be the D (5 bases). The CDR3 totals 15 residues. Germline CDR1 is LGHDT and CDR2 is YNNKEL (reference sequence). CDR3 coding DNA: TGTGCCTGCAGCCAGGATAGCGTGAGCACAGATACGCAGTATTTT. Encoded protein: CACSQDSVSTDTQYF.

This clonotype was observed a single time. A read error may account for a junction end that differs from germline. This rearrangement joins TRBV6-6 to TRBJ2-1, with no clear D. Germline lookup yields CDR1 MNHNY and CDR2 SVGAGI (reference sequence). This CDR3 contains 11 residues. CDR3 nucleotides: TGTGCCAGCAGTTATGGAAATGAGCAGTCCTTC. Translation: CASSYGNEQSF.

The V call is TRBV5-4, the J call TRBJ1-5; D uncertain. This CDR3 has 16 amino acids. V was clipped by 0 bases and J by 3 bases, with 13 bases between them. CDR1 and CDR2 (germline): SGHNT, YYREEE (reference sequence). Written as DNA, the CDR3 is TGTGCCAGCAGCTTGGCCCCGGGGTTCACCAATCAGCCCCAGCATTTT. As protein: CASSLAPGFTNQPQHF.

This clonotype turned up a few times. The V gene is TRBV4-1, the J gene TRBJ2-7; TRBD2 matches 8 bases. Germline lookup yields CDR1 MGHRA and CDR2 YSYEKL. J lost 3 bases, V lost 0 bases, and 7 bases had no gene match. The CDR3 has 16 amino acids. The chain's CDR3 is CASSQEAGADIYEQYF. Here the CDR3 DNA reads TGCGCCAGCAGCCAAGAAGCGGGGGCGGATATCTACGAGCAGTACTTC.

This clonotype appeared many times. V and J are TRBV9 and TRBJ2-5; D possibly corresponds to TRBD1 (6 bases). Germline CDR1 and CDR2: SGDLS and YYNGEE. The ends were cut back, 0 bases at V and 4 bases at J, with 13 bases in the middle. This CDR3 is 15 amino acids long. For the CDR3, the DNA is TGTGCCAGCAGCGTAGAGAGTTTGGGGGCAGAGACCCAGTACTTC. It yields the protein CASSVESLGAETQYF.

This clonotype was observed a few times. DNA of the CDR3: TGTGCCAGCAGTTTATGGAGGGAACACCCTACTGAAGCTTTCTTT. This encodes CASSLWREHPTEAFF. The chain carries TRBV28 and TRBJ1-1; the D is unclear. This CDR3 comprises 15 residues. Trimming pared 0 bases from V and 5 bases from J, leaving 13 bases between. Germline V gene lookup returns CDR1 MDHEN and CDR2 SYDVKM.

Ten or more counts support this clonotype. The chain couples TRBV7-9 to TRBJ2-7, with 9 bases fitting TRBD2. Germline loops: CDR1 SEHNR, CDR2 FQNEAQ (reference sequence). With V trimmed by 1 base and J by 0 bases, 4 bases remained unmatched. The CDR3 runs 16 residues. CDR3 DNA sequence: TGTGCCAGCAGCTTAGAGGCGGGAGGGCCCTCCTACGAGCAGTACTTC. Residues: CASSLEAGGPSYEQYF.

This clonotype was counted ten times or more. The V call is TRBV4-2, the J call TRBJ2-5; 7 nucleotides align to TRBD2. The germline gives CDR1 LGHNA, CDR2 YNFKEQ. The CDR3 consists of 16 residues. J gave up 0 bases and V 0 bases, and 4 bases lay outside the gene matches. CDR3 region: CASSQEPGTNQETQYF. The CDR3, as DNA: TGTGCCAGCAGCCAAGAACCTGGGACTAACCAAGAGACCCAGTACTTC.

In the case of this clonotype: This may come from a read error, since a much larger clone is one base off. The V gene is TRBV28, the J gene TRBJ2-7, with D possibly called TRBD1 or TRBD2 (5 bases each). CDR1 MDHEN and CDR2 SYDVKM come from the germline V gene. This CDR3 is built from 14 residues. The CDR3 spells CPSSLGDRFYEQYF. The CDR3, as DNA: TGTCCCAGCAGTTTAGGGGACCGATTCTACGAGCAGTACTTC. Using reference TRBV28 and TRBJ2-7 for the parts outside the CDR3, the full variable domain is DVKVTQSSRYLVKRTGEKVFLECVQDMDHENMFWYRQDPGLGLRLIYFSYDVKMKEKGDIPEGYSVSREKKERFSLILESASTNQTSMYLCPSSLGDRFYEQYFGPGTRLTVT.

About this clonotype itself: Just one base apart from a much larger clone, this may be a read error. Since no conserved phenylalanine or tryptophan closes the CDR3, a read error is the likely cause. This chain links TRBV6-5 with TRBJ2-7; D may be TRBD2 (5 bases). V was cut by 2 bases and J by 2 bases, with 16 bases left in between. The CDR3 is made up of 16 amino acids. Germline lookup yields CDR1 MNHEY and CDR2 SVGAGI. CDR3 region: CASSYAGRRWAYEQYS. As DNA, the CDR3 is TGTGCCAGCAGTTACGCTGGGCGGAGGTGGGCCTACGAGCAGTACTCC.

To note about this clonotype: A much larger clonotype is one base distant, so this may be a read error. This chain links TRBV30 with TRBJ2-2; a weak D match, TRBD2 (5 bases). This CDR3 contains 12 residues. Per the germline V gene, CDR1 is GTSNPN and CDR2 is SVGIG (reference sequence). DNA for the CDR3: TGTGCCTGGAGTGTGAACACCGGGGAGCTGCTTTTT. Protein: CAWSVNTGELLF.

The genes are TRBV11-3 and TRBJ2-1, with 9 bases that match TRBD2. From germline, CDR1 is SGHNT and CDR2 YENEEA. This CDR3 has 16 amino acids. Trimming removed 5 bases from V and 8 bases from J; junction bases left unmatched: 13. The CDR3 is CASSARPGLAIDEQFF. The CDR3 DNA reads as TGTGCCAGCAGCGCCCGCCCGGGACTAGCAATAGATGAGCAGTTCTTC.